These 14 T cell receptor beta chains were all obtained from the same sample, sequenced in a study of blood T cell repertoires in COVID-19. Assay used: immunoSEQ multiplex PCR; TCRdb lists only in-frame clones, some missing. The data show tens of thousands of clones, around nine tenths seen once. Sequencing was carried out using peripheral blood. The receptors originated from a man between 60 and 70 years old with acute or convalescent COVID-19.

The genes are TRBV19 and TRBJ1-2; no definite D call. The CDR3 has 13 amino acids. Germline V gene sequence: CDR1 LNHDA, CDR2 SQIVND (reference sequence). V lost 5 bases and J lost 1, with 8 bases in between. CDR3 sequence: CASSSTVNYGYTF. The CDR3 DNA sequence: TGTGCCAGTAGTTCAACAGTTAACTATGGCTACACCTTC.

The chain joins TRBV6-5 to TRBJ2-2; the D gene is possibly TRBD1 (5 bases). CDR1 and CDR2 from the germline V gene are MNHEY and SVGAGI. This CDR3 has 15 residues. With 7 bases removed from V and 0 bases from J, the gap between germline ends came to 12 bases. The CDR3 spells CASTLDKTNTGELFF. The CDR3 DNA reads TGTGCCAGCACCCTGGACAAGACGAACACCGGGGAGCTGTTTTTT.

V is TRBV6-5 and J is TRBJ1-4; D ambiguous. Trimming pared 3 bases from V and 0 bases from J, leaving 11 bases between. The CDR3 loop spans 16 amino acids. Germline loops: CDR1 MNHEY, CDR2 SVGAGI. CDR3 DNA sequence: TGTGCCAGCAGTTATACCAGGCGCACAACTAATGAAAAACTGTTTTTT. Translation: CASSYTRRTTNEKLFF.

The V call is TRBV27, the J call TRBJ2-7; 9 bases fit TRBD1. V dropped 5 bases and J dropped 4; count of bases not matched to a gene: 9. The length of the CDR3 is 15 residues. Germline lookup yields CDR1 MNHEY and CDR2 SMNVEV (reference sequence). In nucleotides, the CDR3 is TGTGCCAGCAGTCGCCGAGGGACAGGGACTTACGAGCAGTACTTC. Its protein product is CASSRRGTGTYEQYF.

This clone was seen a few times. The germline gene is not matched at one end of the junction; a read error may be the cause. The J gene is TRBJ1-5, the V gene TRBV6-1; 8 nucleotides align to TRBD1. This CDR3 spans 14 amino acids. Germline CDR1 reads MNHNS; CDR2 reads SASEGT. The DNA for the CDR3 is TGTGCCAGCAGTGAAGGGACAGGGAATCGGCCCCAGCATTTT. The encoded protein is CASSEGTGNRPQHF.

The V gene is TRBV18, the J gene TRBJ1-6, with D perhaps TRBD1 (6 bases). Germline CDR1 and CDR2: KGHSH and LQKENI. The CDR3 totals 13 residues. V was shortened by 3 bases and J by 7 bases, with 7 bases between the two germline ends. CDR3 sequence: CASSPDRNSPLHF. The DNA of the CDR3 is TGTGCCAGCTCACCGGACAGAAATTCACCCCTCCACTTT.

The chain couples TRBV7-9 to TRBJ2-7; TRBD2 aligns across 10 bases. J was trimmed by 2 bases and V by 1 base; bases with no gene match: 5. Germline V gene data show CDR1 as SEHNR and CDR2 as FQNEAQ (reference sequence). The CDR3 is made up of 16 amino acids. CDR3 DNA: TGTGCCAGCAGCTTAGTTGGTAGCGGGAGGACCTACGAGCAGTACTTC. The encoded protein is CASSLVGSGRTYEQYF.

This clone has a handful of counts. V gene TRBV19 combines with J gene TRBJ1-2, with D tentatively TRBD1 (6 bases). The CDR3 is 13 residues long. Germline CDR1 is LNHDA and CDR2 is SQIVND (reference sequence). Trimming pared 3 bases from V and 7 bases from J, leaving 12 bases between. Here the CDR3 DNA reads TGTGCCAGTAGTATCGCAGGGGTAGGTGGCTACACCTTC. Translation gives CASSIAGVGGYTF.

This chain uses TRBV9 with TRBJ1-2, with D possibly TRBD1 on 6 matching bases. Germline CDR1 SGDLS, CDR2 YYNGEE. V dropped 4 bases and J dropped 0 bases, with 10 bases sitting between them. CDR3 size: 14 residues. The CDR3 loop reads CASSQDSTNYGYTF. The CDR3 coding sequence is TGTGCCAGCAGCCAGGACAGTACTAACTATGGCTACACCTTC.

The chain has TRBV19 and TRBJ2-2, with D perhaps matching TRBD1 (6 bases). CDR1 and CDR2 from the germline V gene are LNHDA and SQIVND (reference sequence). With 8 bases removed from V and 5 bases from J, the gap between germline ends came to 21 bases. This CDR3 comprises 16 residues. This CDR3 reads CASAKIGGSATGELFF. The CDR3 region has the DNA TGTGCCAGTGCAAAAATAGGGGGTTCGGCGACCGGGGAGCTGTTTTTT.

The chain recombines TRBV15 with TRBJ2-5; 8 bases map to TRBD2. The CDR3 has 14 amino acids. V shed 5 bases, J shed 2 bases, and the junction held 4 bases outside the gene matches. Germline assignment: CDR1 LNHNV and CDR2 YYDKDF (reference sequence). The CDR3 sequence: CATSVTSGQETQYF. CDR3 DNA: TGTGCCACCAGCGTTACTAGCGGACAAGAGACCCAGTACTTC.

The CDR3 DNA reads as TGTGCCAGCAGCATGGACTTAGAAAGGGGTCAAGAGACCCAGTACTTC. It codes for CASSMDLERGQETQYF. The V call is TRBV5-4, the J call TRBJ2-5; D could derive from TRBD1 or TRBD2 (5 bases each). V lost 4 bases and J 2 bases, leaving 18 bases between the germline ends. The CDR3 totals 16 residues. The V gene's germline CDR1 is SGHNT and CDR2 YYREEE (reference sequence).

The sample holds one count of this clone. The J gene is TRBJ1-4, the V gene TRBV27; the D gene is possibly TRBD1 (6 bases). V was trimmed by 4 bases and J by 6 bases, leaving 12 bases between them. CDR1 MNHEY and CDR2 SMNVEV come from the germline V gene (reference sequence). The CDR3 has 14 residues. The chain's CDR3 is CASSSTGNHEKLFF. CDR3 sequence (DNA): TGTGCCAGCAGTTCCACAGGGAATCATGAAAAACTGTTTTTT.

The CDR3 spells CASSQATSGANVLTF. CDR3 DNA: TGTGCCAGCAGCCAGGCTACCTCTGGGGCCAACGTCCTGACTTTC. The chain carries TRBV11-1 and TRBJ2-6; D ambiguous. Trimming removed 5 bases at V and 0 bases at J, with 8 bases between. The germline V gene has CDR1 SGHAT and CDR2 FQDESV (reference sequence). This CDR3 is 15 amino acids long.